Listed here are 27 T cell receptor beta chains from one sample, sequenced in a study of OX40 agonist ivuxolimab in advanced cancers. Method: immunoSEQ multiplex PCR; TCRdb's copy keeps in-frame clones and lacks some. This sample carries tens of thousands of clones, 85% to 90% of them seen once, and the ten largest clones take roughly 0.5%. The material sequenced was CD4+ or CD8+ T cells sorted from blood, taken in a trial of the OX40 agonist ivuxolimab. The receptors were sampled from an adult with an advanced solid tumor such as melanoma, head and neck, liver or kidney cancer.

The gene calls are TRBV7-2 and TRBJ2-7; 11 bases are shared with TRBD2. The CDR3 contains 15 residues. Trimming at V came to 1 base and at J to 3 bases, leaving 2 bases not matched to a gene. Germline-derived CDR1 and CDR2 are SGHTA and FQGNSA. The CDR3 reads CASSLGLAGIYEQYF. The CDR3 region has the DNA TGTGCCAGCAGCTTAGGACTAGCGGGAATCTACGAGCAGTACTTC.

The rearrangement uses TRBV5-1 and TRBJ2-1; 7 bases fit TRBD1. Looked up from germline, CDR1 is SGHRS and CDR2 is YFSETQ. This CDR3 has 15 residues. V gave up 5 bases and J gave up 12 bases; unmatched junction bases: 17. The CDR3 DNA reads as TGCGCCAGCAGTCTCGGACAGGATTCAAGTTCTTTGCAGTTCTTC. It yields the protein CASSLGQDSSSLQFF.

The rearrangement uses TRBV25-1 and TRBJ1-5, with a possible D match to TRBD1 (5 bases). Germline CDR1 is MGHDK and CDR2 is SYGVNS. Trimming cost V 3 bases and J 5 bases, with 11 bases left between them. The CDR3 sequence is 14 residues long. The CDR3 nucleotides read TGTGCCAGCAGTGATTCTAGGGGTTATCAGCCCCAGCATTTT. This encodes CASSDSRGYQPQHF.

This clone has just one count. This rearrangement joins TRBV5-1 to TRBJ2-3, with D possibly TRBD2 on 5 matching bases. The germline gives CDR1 SGHRS, CDR2 YFSETQ. The CDR3 spans 14 residues. V was pared by 0 bases and J by 5 bases, with 10 bases between. The CDR3: CASSLELVGDTQYF. CDR3 in DNA: TGCGCCAGCAGCTTGGAACTAGTTGGAGATACGCAGTATTTT. Combining the CDR3 with reference TRBV5-1 and TRBJ2-3 gives the whole variable domain KAGVTQTPRYLIKTRGQQVTLSCSPISGHRSVSWYQQTPGQGLQFLFEYFSETQRNKGNFPGRFSGRQFSNSRSEMNVSTLELGDSALYLCASSLELVGDTQYFGPGTRLTVL.

This clone was seen a single time. The rearrangement links TRBV6-5 to TRBJ2-7; 8 nucleotides match TRBD2. CDR1 is MNHEY and CDR2 is SVGAGI in the germline V gene. The junction had 10 bases not matched to a gene; V was cut back by 5 bases and J by 7 bases. This CDR3 is built from 14 residues. The CDR3, as DNA: TGTGCCAGCAGTGAGCGGGAGCGAACGGGGGAGCAGTACTTC. Translating it yields CASSERERTGEQYF.

This clone was seen once. Its ends do not fully match the called genes, so a read error is possible. The chain joins TRBV11-2 to TRBJ2-2; no definite D call. The CDR3 sequence is 14 residues long. Germline CDR1 SGHAT, CDR2 FQNNGV. In nucleotides, the CDR3 is TGTGCCAGCAGCCTAGATTTGAACACCGGGGAGCTGTTTTTT. Residues: CASSLDLNTGELFF.

This clone was found once. This chain links TRBV9 with TRBJ2-7, with unresolved D. Germline lookup yields CDR1 SGDLS and CDR2 YYNGEE. The CDR3 loop spans 15 amino acids. V lost 0 bases and J lost 2, with 12 bases in between. The CDR3 reads CASSVGPSTPYEQYF. As DNA, the CDR3 is TGTGCCAGCAGCGTAGGACCGAGTACCCCCTACGAGCAGTACTTC.

The V gene is TRBV25-1, the J gene TRBJ2-5; D may correspond to TRBD1 or TRBD2 (5 bases each). This CDR3 has 15 amino acids. V was trimmed by 2 bases and J by 2 bases, leaving 12 bases between them. In germline, CDR1 is MGHDK, CDR2 SYGVNS. CDR3: CASSEKGRSQETQYF. CDR3 bases: TGTGCCAGCAGTGAAAAGGGACGGAGTCAAGAGACCCAGTACTTC.

The chain recombines TRBV6-1 with TRBJ2-3; perhaps TRBD2 as D (5 bases). Trimming left V 8 bases short and J 2 bases short, with 14 bases between. This CDR3 region has 14 residues. The germline gives CDR1 MNHNS, CDR2 SASEGT. The CDR3 protein is CASLYSGITDTQYF. CDR3 DNA sequence: TGTGCCAGCCTATACAGCGGCATCACAGATACGCAGTATTTT.

The CDR3 DNA reads TGTGCCAGCAGCCAGGCGGGACAGGGAGGTTGGGGGGAGCAGTACTTC. Translating gives CASSQAGQGGWGEQYF. The chain employs TRBV4-2 and TRBJ2-7; 9 bases match TRBD1. The CDR3 is 16 residues long. V lost 3 bases, J lost 7 bases, and 13 bases stayed unmatched. Per the germline V gene, CDR1 is LGHNA and CDR2 is YNFKEQ.

The V call is TRBV29-1, the J call TRBJ1-1; unclear D gene. The CDR3 is made up of 13 amino acids. Germline CDR1 SQVTM, CDR2 ANQGSEA. Trimming stripped 6 bases from V and 1 base from J, with 12 bases between. This CDR3 reads CSVRKDKNTEAFF. In DNA, the CDR3 is TGCAGCGTAAGGAAAGACAAGAACACTGAAGCTTTCTTT.

This chain links TRBV27 with TRBJ2-7; D possibly corresponds to TRBD2 (7 bases). The germline V gene encodes CDR1 MNHEY and CDR2 SMNVEV (reference sequence). The CDR3 loop spans 15 amino acids. Trimming pared 6 bases from V and 6 bases from J, leaving 21 bases between. DNA of the CDR3: TGTGCCAGCAGCTGGGGGGGCGCGGCGATCTTCGAGCAGTACTTC. This gives the protein CASSWGGAAIFEQYF.

This clone has just one count. The chain couples TRBV4-1 to TRBJ2-1; 8 bases map to TRBD2. Unmatched junction bases numbered 10, after V lost 10 bases and J lost 2 bases. From germline, CDR1 is MGHRA and CDR2 YSYEKL. The CDR3 runs 15 residues. The DNA of the CDR3 is TGCGCCACCCGCTTCACTAGCGGAACCTACAATGAGCAGTTCTTC. This translates into CATRFTSGTYNEQFF.

This chain uses TRBV28 with TRBJ2-7, with D hard to call. There are 12 residues in the CDR3. V was clipped by 3 bases and J by 1 base, with 4 bases between them. Germline values: CDR1 MDHEN, CDR2 SYDVKM. Here the CDR3 reads CASSLASYEQYF. CDR3 coding DNA: TGTGCCAGCAGTTTGGCGTCCTACGAGCAGTACTTC.

V is TRBV5-1 and J is TRBJ2-1; 9 positions agree with TRBD2. The junction had 7 bases not matched to a gene; V was cut back by 0 bases and J by 3 bases. This CDR3 is 17 amino acids long. CDR1 is SGHRS, CDR2 YFSETQ, per germline. The CDR3: CASSLAPTSGVYNEQFF. Here the CDR3 DNA reads TGCGCCAGCAGCTTGGCCCCGACTAGCGGAGTCTACAATGAGCAGTTCTTC. The full variable domain, in which reference TRBV5-1 and TRBJ2-1 provide the parts outside the CDR3, is KAGVTQTPRYLIKTRGQQVTLSCSPISGHRSVSWYQQTPGQGLQFLFEYFSETQRNKGNFPGRFSGRQFSNSRSEMNVSTLELGDSALYLCASSLAPTSGVYNEQFFGPGTRLTVL.

The rearrangement joins TRBV6-6 to TRBJ1-3; D ambiguous. Germline V gene lookup returns CDR1 MNHNY and CDR2 SVGAGI (reference sequence). This CDR3 region has 11 residues. V was cut by 9 bases and J by 2 bases, with 5 bases left in between. The CDR3 is CASHTGNTIYF. CDR3 sequence (DNA): TGTGCCAGTCATACTGGAAACACCATATATTTT.

The chain couples TRBV6-1 to TRBJ1-5; 7 nucleotides match TRBD1. The CDR3 is 13 amino acids. The V segment lost 6 bases and the J segment 7 bases; nucleotides outside the gene matches: 6. CDR1 and CDR2 from the germline V gene are MNHNS and SASEGT. DNA for the CDR3: TGTGCCAGCAGACAGCAGGGGGGACAGCCCCAGCATTTT. Protein: CASRQQGGQPQHF.

V gene TRBV5-4 combines with J gene TRBJ2-5; unclear D gene. The CDR3 is made up of 15 amino acids. V was cut by 0 bases and J by 2 bases, with 11 bases left in between. Germline V gene lookup returns CDR1 SGHNT and CDR2 YYREEE (reference sequence). The DNA of the CDR3 is TGTGCCAGCAGCTTGGGTTTGGCTACACAAGAGACCCAGTACTTC. This codes for CASSLGLATQETQYF.

V is TRBV5-4 and J is TRBJ1-6; no reliable D call. The CDR3 extends over 15 amino acids. V was shortened by 0 bases and J by 5 bases, with 9 bases between the two germline ends. Germline CDR1 is SGHNT and CDR2 is YYREEE (reference sequence). The CDR3 loop reads CASSLDPPNNSPLHF. In nucleotides, the CDR3 is TGTGCCAGCAGCTTGGACCCTCCCAATAATTCACCCCTCCACTTT.

The chain employs TRBV2 and TRBJ2-3, with 11 bases matching TRBD2. The V gene end was trimmed by 5 bases and the J gene end by 1 base; junction bases not matched to a gene: 2. This CDR3 has 15 residues. Germline-derived CDR1 and CDR2 are SNHLY and FYNNEI. This chain's CDR3 is CASSLLAGGTDTQYF. For the CDR3, the DNA is TGTGCCAGCAGTTTACTAGCGGGAGGCACAGATACGCAGTATTTT.

The chain employs TRBV29-1 and TRBJ2-3, with 12 bases aligning to TRBD2. This CDR3 has 15 amino acids. V gave up 1 base and J gave up 4 bases; unmatched junction bases: 3. CDR1 SQVTM and CDR2 ANQGSEA come from the germline V gene. The CDR3 nucleotides read TGCAGCGTTGAAGGGACTAGCGGGAAGTCAGATACGCAGTATTTT. Translated, it gives CSVEGTSGKSDTQYF.

This sequence joins TRBV28 and TRBJ1-2, with TRBD1 matching 9 bases. This CDR3 comprises 16 residues. CDR1 is MDHEN, CDR2 SYDVKM, per germline. V was clipped by 4 bases and J by 7 bases; unmatched bases: 13. The DNA for the CDR3 is TGTGCCAGCAGTTCAGCGGGACAGGGACTTATTGGTGGCTACACCTTC. Amino acid sequence: CASSSAGQGLIGGYTF.

The rearrangement uses TRBV6-6 and TRBJ2-5; weak D call: TRBD1 (5 bases). The V end was cut by 2 bases, the J end by 4 bases, with 5 bases between. Germline CDR1 and CDR2: MNHNY and SVGAGI (reference sequence). The CDR3 is 12 amino acids. DNA of the CDR3: TGTGCCAGCAGTTACAGGGGAGAGACCCAGTACTTC. Protein: CASSYRGETQYF.

This rearrangement joins TRBV30 to TRBJ2-1; no reliable D call. This CDR3 has 12 residues. In germline, CDR1 is GTSNPN, CDR2 SVGIG (reference sequence). Trimming left V 2 bases short and J 5 bases short, with 7 bases between. The CDR3 reads CAWSPNHNEQFF. CDR3 nucleotide sequence: TGTGCCTGGAGTCCTAACCACAATGAGCAGTTCTTC.

The V gene is TRBV7-3, the J gene TRBJ2-2; 7 bases line up with TRBD1. The junction had 12 bases not matched to a gene; V was cut back by 5 bases and J by 3 bases. The CDR3 runs to 17 residues. Germline CDR1 reads SGHTA; CDR2 reads FQGTGA. The CDR3 DNA follows: TGTGCCAGCAGCCGAGAGACCGAGGGGGCGCACACCGGGGAGCTGTTTTTT. This encodes CASSRETEGAHTGELFF. The variable domain in full, with the rest retrieved from reference TRBV7-3 and TRBJ2-2, is GAGVSQTPSNKVTEKGKYVELRCDPISGHTALYWYRQSLGQGPEFLIYFQGTGAADDSGLPNDRFFAVRPEGSVSTLKIQRTERGDSAVYLCASSRETEGAHTGELFFGEGSRLTVL.

The chain joins TRBV2 to TRBJ2-5, with D possibly matching TRBD2 (6 bases). The germline V gene encodes CDR1 SNHLY and CDR2 FYNNEI. V was cut by 8 bases and J by 1 base, with 11 bases left in between. The CDR3 covers 13 residues. Here the CDR3 DNA reads TGTGCCAGCCCTGGGAGGAGCCAAGAGACCCAGTACTTC. The encoded protein is CASPGRSQETQYF.

The gene calls are TRBV5-4 and TRBJ2-2; 8 nucleotides agree with TRBD1. Per germline, CDR1 SGHNT and CDR2 YYREEE (reference sequence). V was pared by 2 bases and J by 7 bases, with 7 bases of the junction left unmatched. The CDR3 covers 15 residues. The CDR3 loop reads CASSLGGQGGGELFF. CDR3 nucleotides: TGTGCCAGCAGCTTAGGTGGACAGGGAGGCGGGGAGCTGTTTTTT. Filled out from reference TRBV5-4 and TRBJ2-2, the complete variable domain reads ETGVTQSPTHLIKTRGQQVTLRCSSQSGHNTVSWYQQALGQGPQFIFQYYREEENGRGNFPPRFSGLQFPNYSSELNVNALELDDSALYLCASSLGGQGGGELFFGEGSRLTVL.